This passage covers 27 T cell receptor beta chains from one sample sequenced in a study of cytomegalovirus exposure and HLA in healthy donors. PCR was performed using 60 Vbeta and 13 Jbeta primers. The method was immunoSEQ multiplex PCR; TCRdb's version includes in-frame clones alone and lacks a portion of them. This sample has some 150,000 clones; 75% to 80% occur once, and the top ten carry 2.5% to 3.5%. Sequenced material: PBMCs. Source of these receptors: a man aged 40-49 years in good health and CMV-seropositive.

This sequence joins TRBV15 and TRBJ2-3, with D perhaps TRBD2 (6 bases). Trimming cost V 0 bases and J 3 bases, with 10 bases left between them. CDR3 length: 15 residues. In germline, CDR1 is LNHNV, CDR2 YYDKDF (reference sequence). The CDR3 coding sequence is TGTGCCACCAGCAGAGATCGGGAGTCGACAGATACGCAGTATTTT. This translates into CATSRDRESTDTQYF.

The chain joins TRBV27 to TRBJ1-5; D remains unclear. From germline, CDR1 is MNHEY and CDR2 SMNVEV (reference sequence). With 6 bases removed from V and 7 bases from J, the gap between germline ends came to 16 bases. This CDR3 comprises 14 residues. CDR3 bases: TGTGCCAGCAGCCCCAACGGGGAGCGCCAGCCCCAGCATTTT. It translates to CASSPNGERQPQHF.

The rearrangement links TRBV28 to TRBJ2-7; perhaps TRBD2 as D (6 bases). The germline CDR1 and CDR2 sequences are MDHEN and SYDVKM. Trimming took off 3 bases at V and 3 bases at J, with 21 bases between the two ends. This CDR3 comprises 17 residues. CDR3 DNA sequence: TGTGCCAGCAGTTTTCCCCTCCCTCTTCAGGGAGGCTACGAGCAGTACTTC. This codes for CASSFPLPLQGGYEQYF. The full variable domain, completed using reference TRBV28 and TRBJ2-7, is DVKVTQSSRYLVKRTGEKVFLECVQDMDHENMFWYRQDPGLGLRLIYFSYDVKMKEKGDIPEGYSVSREKKERFSLILESASTNQTSMYLCASSFPLPLQGGYEQYFGPGTRLTVT.

The chain recombines TRBV5-1 with TRBJ1-4; the D is unclear. The CDR3 runs 15 residues. Germline loops: CDR1 SGHRS, CDR2 YFSETQ. V lost 0 bases and J 0 bases, leaving 6 bases between the germline ends. The CDR3 bases are TGCGCCAGCAGCTTGGTTGAGGCAACTAATGAAAAACTGTTTTTT. Translated, it gives CASSLVEATNEKLFF.

The chain is built from TRBV5-4 and TRBJ2-1; D is perhaps TRBD1 (5 bases). V was pared by 3 bases and J by 3 bases, with 7 bases between. CDR1 and CDR2 from the germline V gene are SGHNT and YYREEE (reference sequence). The CDR3 contains 13 residues. The CDR3 DNA is TGTGCCAGCAGCTATGACAGCTACAATGAGCAGTTCTTC. Amino acid sequence: CASSYDSYNEQFF. Complete variable domain (other parts from reference TRBV5-4 and TRBJ2-1): ETGVTQSPTHLIKTRGQQVTLRCSSQSGHNTVSWYQQALGQGPQFIFQYYREEENGRGNFPPRFSGLQFPNYSSELNVNALELDDSALYLCASSYDSYNEQFFGPGTRLTVL.

This chain joins TRBV30 and TRBJ1-6; D not certain. From germline, CDR1 is GTSNPN and CDR2 SVGIG (reference sequence). V shed 0 bases and J shed 9 bases, with 6 bases lying between them. This CDR3 spans 12 amino acids. Written as DNA, the CDR3 is TGTGCCTGGAGTGTGGTTAGTTCACCCCTCCACTTT. It is translated as CAWSVVSSPLHF.

This clone was recorded a few times. The V gene is TRBV20-1, the J gene TRBJ1-1; unclear D gene. Trimming took off 1 base at V and 8 bases at J, with 8 bases between the two ends. Looked up from germline, CDR1 is DFQATT and CDR2 is SNEGSKA (reference sequence). CDR3 length equals 11 residues. The CDR3 loop is CSARVTAEAFF. The CDR3 DNA reads as TGCAGTGCTAGAGTAACAGCCGAAGCTTTCTTT.

V and J are TRBV2 and TRBJ1-5; D ambiguous. V was trimmed by 0 bases and J by 9 bases, leaving 9 bases between them. The V gene's germline CDR1 is SNHLY and CDR2 FYNNEI. The CDR3 has 13 amino acids. CDR3 residues: CASSEAERMPQHF. The CDR3 bases are TGTGCCAGCAGTGAAGCGGAGCGTATGCCCCAGCATTTT.

This clone was picked up a small number of times. The chain links TRBV5-1 to TRBJ2-3; tentative D call: TRBD1 (5 bases). Per the germline V gene, CDR1 is SGHRS and CDR2 is YFSETQ. The length of the CDR3 is 13 residues. With 4 bases removed from V and 3 bases from J, the gap between germline ends came to 9 bases. As DNA, the CDR3 is TGCGCCAGCAGCGAGCAGGGAACAGATACGCAGTATTTT. This codes for CASSEQGTDTQYF.

The chain is built from TRBV11-3 and TRBJ2-2; TRBD2 matches 9 bases. Germline values: CDR1 SGHNT, CDR2 YENEEA. The CDR3 is 17 residues long. The ends lost 5 bases at V and 4 bases at J; junction bases unmatched: 11. The CDR3 DNA is TGTGCCAGCAGCCCGGGACTAGCAGTTGTCGGCACCGGGGAGCTGTTTTTT. Encoded protein: CASSPGLAVVGTGELFF.

The chain couples TRBV5-6 to TRBJ2-1; D remains unclear. Trimming shortened V by 0 bases and J by 9 bases, and 10 bases separated the two germline ends. The germline CDR1 and CDR2 sequences are SGHDT and YYEEEE. The CDR3 runs 13 residues. CDR3 in amino acids: CASSLGRFGEQFF. CDR3 nucleotides: TGTGCCAGCAGCTTGGGGCGGTTTGGTGAGCAGTTCTTC.

The chain is built from TRBV11-3 and TRBJ2-2; perhaps TRBD2 as D (5 bases). Germline V gene sequence: CDR1 SGHNT, CDR2 YENEEA. The V end lost 3 bases, the J end lost 0 bases, and 8 bases lay between the germline ends. This CDR3 region has 15 residues. The CDR3 sequence is CASSFYGANTGELFF. In DNA form, the CDR3 reads TGTGCCAGCAGCTTCTACGGGGCGAACACCGGGGAGCTGTTTTTT. Filled out from reference TRBV11-3 and TRBJ2-2, the complete variable domain reads EAGVVQSPRYKIIEKKQPVAFWCNPISGHNTLYWYLQNLGQGPELLIRYENEEAVDDSQLPKDRFSAERLKGVDSTLKIQPAELGDSAVYLCASSFYGANTGELFFGEGSRLTVL.

This clone showed up just a few times. The genes are TRBV19 and TRBJ1-1; 10 nucleotides line up with TRBD1. The CDR3 extends over 11 amino acids. Losses at the gene ends were 10 bases for V and 9 bases for J; bases not matched to a gene: 5. Per the germline V gene, CDR1 is LNHDA and CDR2 is SQIVND (reference sequence). The CDR3 sequence is CAILDRGKAFF. For the CDR3, the DNA is TGTGCCATTCTGGACAGGGGGAAAGCTTTCTTT.

V and J are TRBV28 and TRBJ2-5; D possibly corresponds to TRBD2 (6 bases). This CDR3 spans 14 amino acids. Germline-derived CDR1 and CDR2 are MDHEN and SYDVKM. V was trimmed by 1 base and J by 5 bases, leaving 11 bases between them. In nucleotides, the CDR3 is TGTGCCAGCAGTTTATTTGCGGGATCGGAGACCCAGTACTTC. Its translation is CASSLFAGSETQYF.

Only one count was recorded for this clone. This sequence joins TRBV27 and TRBJ2-1; D may be TRBD2 (5 bases). The CDR3 runs 16 residues. The germline V and J ends were trimmed by 4 bases and 0 bases, with 13 bases remaining between them. Germline V gene lookup returns CDR1 MNHEY and CDR2 SMNVEV (reference sequence). CDR3 loop: CASSYLGSSSYNEQFF. The CDR3 DNA reads TGTGCCAGCAGTTACCTAGGGAGTAGCTCCTACAATGAGCAGTTCTTC.

This rearrangement joins TRBV29-1 to TRBJ1-4; possible D gene TRBD1, 6 bases. Germline assignment: CDR1 SQVTM and CDR2 ANQGSEA. V lost 0 bases, J lost 4 bases, and 12 bases lay in between. The CDR3 loop spans 15 amino acids. The CDR3 DNA reads as TGCAGCGTTGAAGAACGAGGGGGGGGTAATGAAAAACTGTTTTTT. Its protein product is CSVEERGGGNEKLFF.

The chain combines TRBV11-2 with TRBJ2-5; 11 positions match TRBD2. The end of the DNA fits TRBJ2-7 better, so the J call may be wrong. The V gene's germline CDR1 is SGHAT and CDR2 FQNNGV. The CDR3 runs 14 residues. CDR3 residues: CASSRGTSGYEQYF. In DNA form, the CDR3 reads TGTGCCAGCAGCCGAGGGACTAGCGGATACGAGCAGTACTTC.

The rearrangement links TRBV11-2 to TRBJ2-3; 9 bases map to TRBD1. V gave up 5 bases and J gave up 1 base; unmatched junction bases: 16. Germline V gene lookup returns CDR1 SGHAT and CDR2 FQNNGV. The CDR3 sequence is 19 residues long. The chain's CDR3 is CASSKRRDRAHVGTDTQYF. DNA for the CDR3: TGTGCCAGCAGCAAAAGGCGGGACAGGGCCCACGTTGGCACAGATACGCAGTATTTT.

This clone was detected only a few times. The rearrangement links TRBV7-9 to TRBJ2-2; TRBD2 is a possible D gene (6 bases). The V gene lost 2 bases and the J gene lost 5 bases, with 9 bases spanning the gap. Germline lookup yields CDR1 SEHNR and CDR2 FQNEAQ (reference sequence). The CDR3 consists of 14 residues. CDR3 DNA: TGTGCCAGCAGCTTAAGGAGGGGAACCGGGGAGCTGTTTTTT. This sequence encodes CASSLRRGTGELFF. The full variable domain, completed using reference TRBV7-9 and TRBJ2-2, is DTGVSQNPRHKITKRGQNVTFRCDPISEHNRLYWYRQTLGQGPEFLTYFQNEAQLEKSRLLSDRFSAERPKGSFSTLEIQRTEQGDSAMYLCASSLRRGTGELFFGEGSRLTVL.

The gene calls are TRBV27 and TRBJ2-7; 11 bases agree with TRBD2. CDR1 and CDR2 from the germline V gene are MNHEY and SMNVEV (reference sequence). V shed 8 bases and J 3 bases; nucleotides not matched to a gene: 6. The length of the CDR3 is 14 residues. As DNA, the CDR3 is TGTGCCAGCCGAACCGGGACTAGCGGCTACGAGCAGTACTTC. Protein product: CASRTGTSGYEQYF.

The chain joins TRBV7-3 to TRBJ2-1; 14 bases fit TRBD2. From germline, CDR1 is SGHTA and CDR2 FQGTGA. The CDR3 has 22 amino acids. V was pared by 1 base and J by 3 bases, with 17 bases of the junction left unmatched. The CDR3 reads CASSLKRGLAGVDLFNYNEQFF. The CDR3 nucleotides read TGTGCCAGCAGCTTAAAGCGGGGACTAGCGGGAGTCGACCTCTTTAACTACAATGAGCAGTTCTTC.

On this clone itself: Its ends do not fully match the called genes, so a read error is possible. The chain is built from TRBV7-9 and TRBJ2-7; D may be TRBD1 (6 bases). The CDR3 length is 12 residues. Germline lookup yields CDR1 SEHNR and CDR2 FQNEAQ (reference sequence). Written as DNA, the CDR3 is TGTTCCAGCAGCTTAGTATCGGGACACTTGTACTTC. This codes for CSSSLVSGHLYF.

This clone has more than one count but fewer than ten. The J gene is TRBJ2-7, the V gene TRBV28, with D maybe TRBD1 (5 bases). CDR3 length: 13 amino acids. The V end was cut by 1 base, the J end by 3 bases, with 7 bases between. Germline values: CDR1 MDHEN, CDR2 SYDVKM. The CDR3 sequence is CASSLYRNYEQYF. DNA of the CDR3: TGTGCCAGCAGTTTATACAGGAACTACGAGCAGTACTTC.

This rearrangement joins TRBV4-2 to TRBJ2-2, with 8 bases matching TRBD2. Germline assignment: CDR1 LGHNA and CDR2 YNFKEQ. Trimming cost V 4 bases and J 5 bases; bases outside gene matches: 12. This CDR3 spans 17 amino acids. CDR3 coding DNA: TGTGCCAGCAGCCCCCGGAGCGGGAGATCGGGTACCGGGGAGCTGTTTTTT. Translated, it gives CASSPRSGRSGTGELFF.

The chain employs TRBV29-1 and TRBJ1-4; D remains unclear. The germline gives CDR1 SQVTM, CDR2 ANQGSEA. The V and J ends lost 4 bases and 8 bases respectively, with 8 bases between them. This CDR3 contains 11 residues. The CDR3 reads CSVAVEEKLFF. The CDR3 region has the DNA TGCAGCGTTGCGGTCGAAGAAAAACTGTTTTTT. The whole variable domain, filled in from reference TRBV29-1 and TRBJ1-4, reads SAVISQKPSRDICQRGTSLTIQCQVDSQVTMMFWYRQQPGQSLTLIATANQGSEATYESGFVIDKFPISRPNLTFSTLTVSNMSPEDSSIYLCSVAVEEKLFFGSGTQLSVL.

V is TRBV28 and J is TRBJ1-1; D gene unclear. The CDR3 totals 13 residues. CDR1 and CDR2 (germline): MDHEN, SYDVKM. Deletions cut 10 bases from V and 6 bases from J, with 18 bases between. CDR3 DNA sequence: TGTGCCACCAACCCTAATAAGTTCGCTGAAGCTTTCTTT. Its protein product is CATNPNKFAEAFF. The full variable domain, rest sourced from reference TRBV28 and TRBJ1-1, is DVKVTQSSRYLVKRTGEKVFLECVQDMDHENMFWYRQDPGLGLRLIYFSYDVKMKEKGDIPEGYSVSREKKERFSLILESASTNQTSMYLCATNPNKFAEAFFGQGTRLTVV.

This clone was detected a few times. This chain links TRBV10-3 with TRBJ2-5, with D possibly TRBD1 on 5 matching bases. The CDR3 has 12 amino acids. CDR1 and CDR2 from the germline V gene are ENHRY and SYGVKD. The ends were cut back, 5 bases at V and 2 bases at J, with 6 bases in the middle. CDR3 region: CAISPGQETQYF. DNA of the CDR3: TGTGCCATCAGTCCAGGGCAAGAGACCCAGTACTTC.